This T cell receptor beta chain was sequenced during a study of identifying expanded T cells in peripheral blood. Sequencing was performed with immunoSEQ multiplex PCR; in TCRdb, only in-frame clones are kept and a portion is missing. Seen here are around 63,000 clones, more than 70% observed once, and the top ten hold about 4.5%. Collection occurred without any documented infections or immune events in donors. Concerning this clone: Its antigen is as yet unknown.

Study findings and constraints: Differentially abundant clones: approximately 1.3 between replicates, approximately 16 at around 15 days, 19 to 20 at four. Roughly two-week clone count variance significantly increased as total template count grew.

This CDR3 region has 15 residues. V shed 3 bases and J 5 bases; nucleotides not matched to a gene: 8. Looked up from germline, CDR1 is SGDLS and CDR2 is YYNGEE. The chain is built from TRBV9 and TRBJ2-3; 8 nucleotides match TRBD1. Sequences were obtained from blood. The sequence was obtained from a person aged 18 to 69 in good health. Written as DNA, the CDR3 is TGTGCCAGCAGCGCAGTACAGGGGGGTGGAGATACGCAGTATTTT. Protein sequence: CASSAVQGGGDTQYF.